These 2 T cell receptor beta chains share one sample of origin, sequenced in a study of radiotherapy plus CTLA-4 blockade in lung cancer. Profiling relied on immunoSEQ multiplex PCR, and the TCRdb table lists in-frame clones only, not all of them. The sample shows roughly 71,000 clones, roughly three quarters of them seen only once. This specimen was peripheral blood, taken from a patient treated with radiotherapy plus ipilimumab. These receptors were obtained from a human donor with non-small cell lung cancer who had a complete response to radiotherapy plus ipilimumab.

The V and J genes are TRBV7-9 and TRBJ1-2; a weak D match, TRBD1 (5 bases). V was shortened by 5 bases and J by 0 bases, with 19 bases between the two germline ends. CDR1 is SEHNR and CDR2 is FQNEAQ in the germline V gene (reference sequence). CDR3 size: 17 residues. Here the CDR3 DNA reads TGTGCCAGCAGCGGGGGGTGGCAGGGCCCATCTAACTATGGCTACACCTTC. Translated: CASSGGWQGPSNYGYTF.

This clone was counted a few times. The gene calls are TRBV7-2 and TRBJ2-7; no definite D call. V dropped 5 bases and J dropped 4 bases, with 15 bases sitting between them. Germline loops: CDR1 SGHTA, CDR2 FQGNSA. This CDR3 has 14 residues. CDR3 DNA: TGTGCCAGCAGCCTCCTGAGTGGCCCTTACGAGCAGTACGTC. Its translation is CASSLLSGPYEQYV.